This is a list of T cell receptor beta chains from one sample in a study of T cell repertoires in cytomegalovirus infection. TCRdb reprocessed the reads with MiXCR, giving one entry per CDR3 protein. The table records approximately 250,000 distinct CDR3 sequences, approximately 24% of them present only once. Sequencing input: CD8+ T cells from PBMCs. These receptors were collected from a human donor in good health (CMV status not recorded). Some clones in this sample may be carry-over from other donors' samples. Each CDR3 is given with its conserved first and last residue. D genes are given only for firm matches. Clone size is given for some rows only: seen once, a few or many times, or a class if the clone is expanded.

TRBJ2-7 TRBD2 TRBV5-6 - CASSVGLAGGYEQYF TGTGCCAGCAGCGTGGGACTAGCGGGGGGATACGAGCAGTACTTC
TRBJ1-1 TRBD1 TRBV10-3 - CAISAGGVTEAFF TGTGCCATCAGTGCAGGGGGCGTAACTGAAGCTTTCTTT
TRBJ1-4 - TRBV12-3/TRBV12-4 - CASSSRVETNEKLFF TGTGCCAGCAGCTCCCGGGTGGAAACTAATGAAAAACTGTTTTTT
TRBJ2-5 TRBD2 TRBV10-3 few CAITADLTSAPGTQYF TGTGCCATCACTGCGGATCTTACTAGCGCCCCGGGGACCCAGTACTTC
TRBJ2-5 TRBD1 TRBV2 once CASSEARQGSETQYF TGTGCCAGCAGTGAAGCGCGACAGGGTTCCGAGACCCAGTACTTC
TRBJ1-1 - TRBV2 - CASSEDTEAFF TGTGCCAGCAGCGAGGACACTGAAGCTTTCTTT
TRBJ2-5 - TRBV7-9 - CASSGTGTDQETQYF TGTGCCAGCAGCGGGACCGGGACCGACCAAGAGACCCAGTACTTC
TRBJ2-5 - TRBV7-6 - CASSLRGMGETQYF TGTGCCAGCAGCTTACGAGGGATGGGAGAGACCCAGTACTTC
TRBJ2-3 TRBD2 TRBV5-6 - CASSLTSGEDTQYF TGTGCCAGCAGCTTGACTAGCGGGGAGGATACGCAGTATTTT
TRBJ2-1 TRBD2 TRBV2 many CASSDGTSGGPSSYNEQFF TGTGCCAGCAGTGATGGGACTAGCGGGGGGCCGAGCTCCTACAATGAGCAGTTCTTC
TRBJ2-3 TRBD1 TRBV7-9 - CASSLRDRRGTDTQYF TGTGCCAGCAGCCTCCGGGACAGGCGAGGGACAGATACGCAGTATTTT
TRBJ1-5 TRBD1 TRBV7-8 many CASSLNEHDGTAFNQPQHF TGTGCCAGCAGTCTAAATGAACATGACGGGACAGCATTCAATCAGCCCCAGCATTTT
TRBJ2-3 TRBD1 TRBV6-5 many CASSYSPVQGASDTQYF TGTGCCAGCAGTTACTCCCCGGTACAGGGGGCGTCGGATACGCAGTATTTT
TRBJ1-5 TRBD1 TRBV12-3/TRBV12-4 - CASSLGQGLRPQHF TGTGCCAGCAGTCTGGGACAGGGACTTCGGCCCCAGCATTTT
TRBJ1-2 - TRBV5-4 few CASSLDRALYYGYTF TGTGCCAGCAGCTTGGACAGGGCCCTATACTATGGCTACACCTTC
TRBJ1-1 - TRBV30 - CAWSAVGFNTEAFF TGTGCCTGGTCCGCCGTGGGGTTCAACACTGAAGCTTTCTTT